Detailed here is one TCR beta chain. The target antigen is unknown. This sample was taken from a study of brain T cells in children with intractable seizures. Study observations and caveats: Patients' HCMV serostatus was unknown; virus specificity rests on CDR3 similarity alone.

J gave up 4 bases and V 6 bases, and 7 bases lay outside the gene matches. CDR3 length: 15 amino acids. CDR1 is LNHDA and CDR2 is SQIVND in the germline V gene (reference sequence). The repertoire was sequenced with immunoSEQ multiplex PCR; TCRdb's copy has only in-frame clones and lacks some. The profile covers tens of thousands of clones, with roughly 95% appearing a single time and roughly 0.38% taken by the ten largest. The sequenced cases were selected for having the highest brain T cell transcript signatures. Before surgery, patients took at least one anti-epileptic drug. The receptor comes from a boy younger than two with focal cortical dysplasia and intractable seizures. The sample was peripheral blood, taken at surgery. The chain carries TRBV19 and TRBJ1-1, with 11 bases aligning to TRBD1. This CDR3 is CASRPPGQGATEAFF. The DNA of the CDR3 is TGTGCCAGTAGACCTCCCGGACAGGGGGCCACTGAAGCTTTCTTT.